Presented here are 20 T cell receptor beta chains from one specimen sequenced in a study of blood T cell repertoires in COVID-19. Profiling relied on immunoSEQ multiplex PCR, and the TCRdb table lists in-frame clones only, not all of them. This table has approximately 190,000 clones, 80% appearing once. Material: peripheral blood. The receptors here all came from a man aged 60 to 75 with acute or convalescent COVID-19.

The chain employs TRBV19 and TRBJ1-5; 7 bases agree with TRBD1. CDR3 size: 15 residues. Germline V gene data show CDR1 as LNHDA and CDR2 as SQIVND (reference sequence). J was trimmed by 5 bases and V by 2 bases; bases with no gene match: 6. The CDR3 region is CASSIFHRGDQPQHF. DNA for the CDR3: TGTGCCAGTAGTATATTTCACAGGGGAGATCAGCCCCAGCATTTT.

J is TRBJ2-2 and V is TRBV12-5, with 8 bases aligning to TRBD2. Per the germline V gene, CDR1 is LGHNT and CDR2 is FRNRAP. The CDR3 is 18 residues long. The trim removed 0 bases at V and 4 bases at J, leaving 10 bases unmatched. The CDR3 here is CASGLVLDGRATTGELFF. For the CDR3, the DNA is TGTGCTAGTGGTTTGGTACTTGACGGGAGGGCCACCACCGGGGAGCTGTTTTTT.

The rearrangement joins TRBV5-1 to TRBJ2-3; a weak D match, TRBD1 (6 bases). The CDR3 loop spans 15 amino acids. CDR1 is SGHRS, CDR2 YFSETQ, per germline. The V end lost 1 base, the J end lost 0 bases, and 9 bases lay between the germline ends. CDR3 DNA sequence: TGCGCCAGCAGCTTGACAGGGTTGAGCACAGATACGCAGTATTTT. Translating it yields CASSLTGLSTDTQYF. The variable domain in full, completed from reference TRBV5-1 and TRBJ2-3, reads KAGVTQTPRYLIKTRGQQVTLSCSPISGHRSVSWYQQTPGQGLQFLFEYFSETQRNKGNFPGRFSGRQFSNSRSEMNVSTLELGDSALYLCASSLTGLSTDTQYFGPGTRLTVL.

This chain uses TRBV18 with TRBJ1-1; D ambiguous. CDR3 length equals 12 residues. V was cut by 5 bases and J by 5 bases, with 9 bases left in between. CDR1 is KGHSH and CDR2 is LQKENI in the germline V gene. Written as DNA, the CDR3 is TGTGCCAGCTCATATGAGGGAACTGAAGCTTTCTTT. It is translated as CASSYEGTEAFF. Combining the CDR3 with reference TRBV18 and TRBJ1-1 gives the whole variable domain NAGVMQNPRHLVRRRGQEARLRCSPMKGHSHVYWYRQLPEEGLKFMVYLQKENIIDESGMPKERFSAEFPKEGPSILRIQQVVRGDSAAYFCASSYEGTEAFFGQGTRLTVV.

The rearrangement uses TRBV25-1 and TRBJ1-2, with D possibly matching TRBD1 (6 bases). With 1 base removed from V and 5 bases from J, the gap between germline ends came to 11 bases. Germline lookup yields CDR1 MGHDK and CDR2 SYGVNS. This CDR3 spans 14 amino acids. The DNA for the CDR3 is TGTGCCAGCAGTGAATTGGGCAGGGGATATGGCTACACCTTC. As protein: CASSELGRGYGYTF.

V and J are TRBV24-1 and TRBJ2-3; TRBD1 matches at 8 bases. V shed 0 bases and J 5 bases; nucleotides not matched to a gene: 3. The CDR3 has 15 amino acids. Looked up from germline, CDR1 is KGHDR and CDR2 is SFDVKD. The CDR3 reads CATSDLTGGIDTQYF. The CDR3 region has the DNA TGTGCCACCAGTGATTTGACAGGGGGGATAGATACGCAGTATTTT.

The rearrangement joins TRBV9 to TRBJ2-5; 7 nucleotides align to TRBD2. There are 17 residues in the CDR3. Germline V CDR1 and CDR2: SGDLS, YYNGEE. The V gene end was trimmed by 3 bases and the J gene end by 0 bases; junction bases not matched to a gene: 11. The DNA for the CDR3 is TGTGCCAGCAGCGCCTCGACTAGCAACAAAAACCAAGAGACCCAGTACTTC. This encodes CASSASTSNKNQETQYF.

On this clone itself: The same CDR3 can be traced to other DNA sequences in this sample. J is TRBJ1-2 and V is TRBV3-1 (or the pseudogene TRBV3-2), with a tentative D call TRBD1 (5 bases). V lost 3 bases, J lost 8 bases, and 13 bases lay in between. The CDR3 is 13 residues long. CDR1 is LGHDT, CDR2 YNNKEL, per germline (reference sequence). The CDR3 DNA is TGTGCCAGCAGCCAGGACATCCAGGGAGGCTACACCTTC. Encoded protein: CASSQDIQGGYTF.

This clone was counted once. The CDR3 region is CASSPQGVGYEQYF. In DNA form, the CDR3 reads TGCGCCAGCAGCCCGCAGGGGGTGGGCTACGAGCAGTACTTC. V and J are TRBV5-1 and TRBJ2-7; 7 positions agree with TRBD1. CDR1 is SGHRS, CDR2 YFSETQ, per germline. Trimming at V came to 4 bases and at J to 3 bases, leaving 7 bases not matched to a gene. CDR3 length: 14 amino acids.

This clone was picked up a small number of times. Other DNA sequences within the sample encode an identical CDR3. The chain links TRBV18 to TRBJ2-7; D uncertain. Germline V lookup: CDR1 KGHSH, CDR2 LQKENI. The CDR3 is 13 amino acids. The V gene lost 0 bases and the J gene lost 0 bases, with 3 bases spanning the gap. The CDR3 spells CASSPPSSYEQYF. The CDR3 bases are TGTGCCAGCTCACCACCGAGCTCCTACGAGCAGTACTTC.

The V gene is TRBV5-5, the J gene TRBJ1-3, with 9 bases identical to TRBD1. The germline CDR1 and CDR2 sequences are SGHKS and YYEKEE (reference sequence). The CDR3 is 15 amino acids. V lost 2 bases and J lost 4; bases outside the gene matches: 4. CDR3 coding DNA: TGTGCCAGCAGCTTACAGGGGGCGAGGGGAAACACCATATATTTT. Translation: CASSLQGARGNTIYF.

This clone has only one observation. The chain employs TRBV7-3 and TRBJ2-2; TRBD1 agrees at 8 bases. The CDR3 covers 17 residues. Losses at the gene ends were 1 base for V and 0 bases for J; bases not matched to a gene: 4. Germline CDR1 reads SGHTA; CDR2 reads FQGTGA. The CDR3 region is CASSLRRTGTNTGELFF. CDR3 in DNA: TGTGCCAGCAGCTTAAGACGGACAGGGACGAACACCGGGGAGCTGTTTTTT.

The V gene is TRBV24-1, the J gene TRBJ2-5; no clear D. CDR1 is KGHDR, CDR2 SFDVKD, per germline. The CDR3 covers 14 residues. V was trimmed by 5 bases and J by 4 bases, leaving 13 bases between them. CDR3 sequence (DNA): TGTGCCACCAGTGGGTTGGAGACTGGAGAGACCCAGTACTTC. Amino acids: CATSGLETGETQYF.

The chain's CDR3 is CASSPQKQGVAGNTIYF. CDR3 coding DNA: TGTGCCAGCTCACCTCAGAAACAGGGAGTAGCTGGAAACACCATATATTTT. The V gene is TRBV18, the J gene TRBJ1-3; D possibly corresponds to TRBD1 (6 bases). The V end lost 3 bases, the J end lost 2 bases, and 17 bases lay between the germline ends. In germline, CDR1 is KGHSH, CDR2 LQKENI. This CDR3 has 17 residues.

The chain has TRBV2 and TRBJ2-1; 7 positions match TRBD1. Germline V lookup: CDR1 SNHLY, CDR2 FYNNEI. The CDR3 totals 13 residues. The V segment lost 6 bases and the J segment 5 bases; nucleotides outside the gene matches: 4. The DNA for the CDR3 is TGTGCCAGCAGGGGCACAGGGGACAATGAGCAGTTCTTC. Protein sequence: CASRGTGDNEQFF. The full variable domain, rest sourced from reference TRBV2 and TRBJ2-1, is EPEVTQTPSHQVTQMGQEVILRCVPISNHLYFYWYRQILGQKVEFLVSFYNNEISEKSEIFDDQFSVERPDGSNFTLKIRSTKLEDSAMYFCASRGTGDNEQFFGPGTRLTVL.

This clone was found a few times. The rearrangement links TRBV28 to TRBJ2-3; 8 nucleotides match TRBD1. The CDR3 has 15 amino acids. Germline CDR1 reads MDHEN; CDR2 reads SYDVKM. V dropped 6 bases and J dropped 1; count of bases not matched to a gene: 6. The CDR3 here is CASSLPGQGTDTQYF. CDR3 coding DNA: TGTGCCAGCAGCCTTCCGGGACAGGGCACAGATACGCAGTATTTT.

The rearrangement joins TRBV15 to TRBJ1-6; TRBD1 matches 8 bases. Germline loops: CDR1 LNHNV, CDR2 YYDKDF (reference sequence). The J segment lost 8 bases and the V segment lost 1 base, leaving 4 bases of the junction unmatched. The CDR3 spans 15 residues. Here the CDR3 DNA reads TGTGCCACCAGCAGAGGTCAGGGGGCGCATTCACCCCTCCACTTT. It specifies CATSRGQGAHSPLHF.

The CDR3 DNA reads TGTGCCAGCAGTGAAAGGCTGGGGCCGACACCCTCCTACAATGAGCAGTTCTTC. Its translation is CASSERLGPTPSYNEQFF. The chain has TRBV6-1 and TRBJ2-1, with D possibly TRBD1 on 5 matching bases. The CDR3 is made up of 18 amino acids. Germline V gives CDR1 MNHNS, CDR2 SASEGT. The germline V and J ends were trimmed by 2 bases and 0 bases, with 17 bases remaining between them.

The genes are TRBV10-3 and TRBJ1-5; D is unclear. The CDR3 is 14 amino acids. Germline lookup yields CDR1 ENHRY and CDR2 SYGVKD. Trimming pared 2 bases from V and 1 base from J, leaving 6 bases between. CDR3 bases: TGTGCCATCAGTGAGACGGGAAGCAATCAGCCCCAGCATTTT. Protein sequence: CAISETGSNQPQHF.

J is TRBJ1-5 and V is TRBV27, with D perhaps TRBD1 (6 bases). Trimming removed 5 bases from V and 0 bases from J, with 14 bases in between. The V gene's germline CDR1 is MNHEY and CDR2 SMNVEV (reference sequence). CDR3 length equals 16 residues. The CDR3 DNA sequence: TGTGCCAGCAGTCAAATATACAGGGCTAGCAATCAGCCCCAGCATTTT. Translating it yields CASSQIYRASNQPQHF.